Shown below are 23 T cell receptor beta chains from a single sample sequenced in a study of T cells in Graves' hyperthyroidism and ophthalmopathy. The investigators amplified TCR beta CDR3 regions from RNA transcripts. Carried out on the TCR CDR3, a first-round RT-PCR used the HTBI primer set. TCRdb recomputed calls from the multiplex PCR reads with MiXCR, one row per CDR3 protein. The repertoire holds 310,000 or so distinct CDR3 sequences, with approximately 17% as singletons. Specimen: blood. The source is a woman in her fifties or sixties with Graves' ophthalmopathy.

The gene calls are TRBV28 and TRBJ1-2; TRBD1 aligns across 9 bases. The V gene end was trimmed by 6 bases and the J gene end by 7 bases; junction bases not matched to a gene: 6. The CDR3 contains 13 residues. Germline loops: CDR1 MDHEN, CDR2 SYDVKM. This chain's CDR3 is CASRTTGGAGYTF. In DNA, the CDR3 is TGTGCCAGCAGAACTACAGGGGGCGCTGGCTACACCTTC.

At least ten counts were recorded for this clonotype. The V gene is TRBV6-1, the J gene TRBJ1-5; TRBD1 matches at 9 bases. The CDR3 contains 17 residues. CDR1 MNHNS and CDR2 SASEGT come from the germline V gene. The ends lost 1 base at V and 2 bases at J; junction bases unmatched: 6. CDR3 residues: CASSEEGTGFRNQPQHF. CDR3 sequence (DNA): TGTGCCAGCAGTGAAGAAGGGACAGGGTTCCGCAATCAGCCCCAGCATTTT.

This clonotype has at least ten counts. The chain is built from TRBV28 and TRBJ1-2; D gene ambiguous. CDR1 and CDR2 (germline): MDHEN, SYDVKM. CDR3 size: 11 residues. The V and J ends lost 2 bases and 8 bases respectively, with 6 bases between them. The CDR3 DNA reads TGTGCCAGCAGTTTAACGCGGGGCTACACCTTC. Protein product: CASSLTRGYTF.

This clonotype was observed many times. The chain has TRBV5-1 and TRBJ2-1, with a possible D match to TRBD1 (5 bases). Per germline, CDR1 SGHRS and CDR2 YFSETQ. The CDR3 has 15 amino acids. Trimming removed 1 base at V and 5 bases at J, with 13 bases between. This CDR3 reads CASSLSGITHNEQFF. The DNA of the CDR3 is TGCGCCAGCAGCTTGTCAGGGATCACCCACAATGAGCAGTTCTTC.

The chain is built from TRBV4-2 and TRBJ1-5; D possibly corresponds to TRBD1 (6 bases). CDR3 length equals 16 residues. Germline V CDR1 and CDR2: LGHNA, YNFKEQ. The ends were cut back, 0 bases at V and 3 bases at J, with 12 bases in the middle. CDR3 amino acids: CASSQEEGQFNQPQHF. The CDR3 DNA reads TGTGCCAGCAGCCAAGAGGAAGGACAGTTCAATCAGCCCCAGCATTTT.

This clonotype turned up a few times. V is TRBV19 and J is TRBJ1-2, with D maybe TRBD1 (5 bases). The germline CDR1 and CDR2 sequences are LNHDA and SQIVND (reference sequence). V was shortened by 6 bases and J by 4 bases, with 12 bases between the two germline ends. CDR3 size: 13 residues. CDR3 sequence reads: CASRFGASYGYTF. The CDR3, as DNA: TGTGCCAGTAGGTTCGGGGCGAGCTATGGCTACACCTTC.

This clonotype was seen ten or more times. The chain combines TRBV5-1 with TRBJ2-1, with TRBD2 matching over 7 bases. Looked up from germline, CDR1 is SGHRS and CDR2 is YFSETQ. CDR3 length: 15 amino acids. J was trimmed by 4 bases and V by 6 bases; bases with no gene match: 10. The CDR3 spells CASTPLRTRYNEQFF. In nucleotides, the CDR3 is TGCGCCAGCACCCCCCTCCGGACTAGATACAATGAGCAGTTCTTC.

This clonotype was seen at least ten times. The chain couples TRBV28 to TRBJ1-4, with D uncertain. Germline-derived CDR1 and CDR2 are MDHEN and SYDVKM. Trimming took 8 bases from V and 0 from J, leaving 10 bases between them. This CDR3 has 14 residues. The CDR3 DNA is TGTGCCAGCCGGAGGCCTTCAACTAATGAAAAACTGTTTTTT. It translates to CASRRPSTNEKLFF.

This clonotype was detected only once. The J gene is TRBJ2-7, the V gene TRBV4-2; 7 bases fit TRBD2. The ends lost 4 bases at V and 2 bases at J; junction bases unmatched: 8. CDR1 is LGHNA, CDR2 YNFKEQ, per germline. This CDR3 has 15 residues. The CDR3 nucleotides are TGTGCCAGCAGCCGGTCGTGGCGGGGGACCTACGAGCAGTACTTC. It yields the protein CASSRSWRGTYEQYF.

The chain carries TRBV19 and TRBJ1-2, with TRBD1 matching 7 bases. The trim removed 2 bases at V and 8 bases at J, leaving 8 bases unmatched. CDR1 and CDR2 from the germline V gene are LNHDA and SQIVND (reference sequence). The CDR3 loop spans 14 amino acids. CDR3 sequence: CASSIQGGGSGYTF. CDR3 in DNA: TGTGCCAGTAGTATACAAGGGGGCGGTAGCGGCTACACCTTC.

This clonotype was detected many times. This chain joins TRBV2 and TRBJ2-2; 11 positions match TRBD1. Germline-derived CDR1 and CDR2 are SNHLY and FYNNEI. The CDR3 contains 14 residues. Unmatched junction bases numbered 3, after V lost 11 bases and J lost 1 base. The CDR3 protein is CAGQGALNTGELFF. The CDR3 region has the DNA TGTGCCGGACAGGGGGCTTTGAACACCGGGGAGCTGTTTTTT. Full variable domain (missing parts from reference TRBV2 and TRBJ2-2): EPEVTQTPSHQVTQMGQEVILRCVPISNHLYFYWYRQILGQKVEFLVSFYNNEISEKSEIFDDQFSVERPDGSNFTLKIRSTKLEDSAMYFCAGQGALNTGELFFGEGSRLTVL.

There are a few counts of this clonotype. V is TRBV19 and J is TRBJ2-7; a possible D gene is TRBD1 (6 bases). V shed 5 bases and J shed 1 base, with 12 bases lying between them. The CDR3 has 14 residues. Per germline, CDR1 LNHDA and CDR2 SQIVND (reference sequence). The CDR3 is CASSAPGESYEQYF. The CDR3 nucleotides are TGTGCCAGTAGTGCCCCAGGGGAGTCCTACGAGCAGTACTTC.

This clonotype was found a few times. The rearrangement links TRBV16 to TRBJ2-1, with TRBD2 matching 8 bases. CDR1 KGHSY and CDR2 FQNENV come from the germline V gene. Trimming at V came to 1 base and at J to 2 bases, leaving 1 base not matched to a gene. The CDR3 is 15 amino acids. The CDR3 protein is CASSQFGGAYNEQFF. As DNA, the CDR3 is TGTGCCAGCAGCCAATTCGGGGGGGCCTACAATGAGCAGTTCTTC.

This clonotype was recorded many times. V usage is TRBV12-3 or TRBV12-4 and J usage is TRBJ1-1, with D possibly TRBD1 on 6 matching bases. The CDR3 has 14 residues. The V gene lost 5 bases and the J gene lost 6 bases, with 16 bases spanning the gap. The CDR3 reads CASSQNRDYAEAFF. In nucleotides, the CDR3 is TGTGCCAGCAGTCAGAACAGGGATTACGCTGAAGCTTTCTTT.

The J gene is TRBJ1-1, the V gene TRBV9; D not resolved. This CDR3 has 14 amino acids. V lost 3 bases to trimming and J lost 1 base, with 10 bases between them. Germline lookup yields CDR1 SGDLS and CDR2 YYNGEE. Here the CDR3 reads CASSAQVTNTEAFF. The CDR3, as DNA: TGTGCCAGCAGCGCGCAGGTCACGAACACTGAAGCTTTCTTT.

This clonotype came up once. The chain joins TRBV19 to TRBJ1-2; unclear D gene. Trimming cost V 3 bases and J 0 bases, with 11 bases left between them. The CDR3 length is 15 residues. CDR1 and CDR2 (germline): LNHDA, SQIVND (reference sequence). CDR3 residues: CASSIVSASNYGYTF. DNA of the CDR3: TGTGCCAGTAGTATCGTCTCAGCTTCTAACTATGGCTACACCTTC. Complete variable domain (other parts from reference TRBV19 and TRBJ1-2): DGGITQSPKYLFRKEGQNVTLSCEQNLNHDAMYWYRQDPGQGLRLIYYSQIVNDFQKGDIAEGYSVSREKKESFPLTVTSAQKNPTAFYLCASSIVSASNYGYTFGSGTRLTVV.

This clonotype was seen at least ten times. The V call is TRBV25-1, the J call TRBJ2-7; TRBD1 aligns across 9 bases. Germline CDR1 and CDR2: MGHDK and SYGVNS. The CDR3 is 14 residues long. The junction had 5 bases not matched to a gene; V was cut back by 2 bases and J by 6 bases. CDR3 nucleotides: TGTGCCAGCAGTGAAAGGGACAGGGTAACCGAGCAGTACTTC. Translating gives CASSERDRVTEQYF.

Concerning this clonotype: A much bigger clone sits one base away, suggesting this may be a read error. The chain combines TRBV20-1 with TRBJ2-5; D possibly uses TRBD1 or TRBD2 (6 bases each). The V gene lost 5 bases and the J gene lost 5 bases, with 21 bases spanning the gap. The CDR3 is 15 amino acids. CDR1 DFQATT and CDR2 SNEGSKA come from the germline V gene (reference sequence). The CDR3 region is CSAGPGWGAAETQYF. As DNA, the CDR3 is TGCAGTGCTGGCCCGGGTTGGGGGGCCGCGGAGACCCAGTACTTC.

This clonotype was picked up many times. The chain combines TRBV27 with TRBJ1-5; 9 nucleotides align to TRBD1. This CDR3 region has 14 residues. CDR1 and CDR2 (germline): MNHEY, SMNVEV (reference sequence). The junction had 4 bases not matched to a gene; V was cut back by 4 bases and J by 6 bases. The CDR3 DNA reads as TGTGCCAGCAGTTCCGGACAGGGGACTCAGCCCCAGCATTTT. Its translation: CASSSGQGTQPQHF.

This clonotype has a handful of counts. The rearrangement links TRBV30 to TRBJ1-1; 7 positions match TRBD1. Trimming at V came to 4 bases and at J to 8 bases, leaving 10 bases not matched to a gene. This CDR3 comprises 13 residues. The V gene's germline CDR1 is GTSNPN and CDR2 SVGIG (reference sequence). The CDR3 DNA follows: TGTGCCTGGAATGTAAGGGGGCAGGGAGAAGCTTTCTTT. Translating gives CAWNVRGQGEAFF. Full variable domain (rest looked up from reference TRBV30 and TRBJ1-1): SQTIHQWPATLVQPVGSPLSLECTVEGTSNPNLYWYRQAAGRGLQLLFYSVGIGQISSEVPQNLSASRPQDRQFILSSKKLLLSDSGFYLCAWNVRGQGEAFFGQGTRLTVV.

The J gene is TRBJ2-1, the V gene TRBV9; no clear D gene. V dropped 0 bases and J dropped 0 bases, with 7 bases sitting between them. From germline, CDR1 is SGDLS and CDR2 YYNGEE. There are 15 residues in the CDR3. In nucleotides, the CDR3 is TGTGCCAGCAGCGTAGGCGGCGGCTCCTACAATGAGCAGTTCTTC. It encodes CASSVGGGSYNEQFF. Complete variable domain (other parts from reference TRBV9 and TRBJ2-1): DSGVTQTPKHLITATGQRVTLRCSPRSGDLSVYWYQQSLDQGLQFLIQYYNGEERAKGNILERFSAQQFPDLHSELNLSSLELGDSALYFCASSVGGGSYNEQFFGPGTRLTVL.

This clonotype has more than one count but fewer than ten. V is TRBV9 and J is TRBJ2-4; weak D call: TRBD1 (6 bases). V was shortened by 3 bases and J by 8 bases, with 18 bases between the two germline ends. The CDR3 totals 15 residues. The germline V gene has CDR1 SGDLS and CDR2 YYNGEE. CDR3 coding DNA: TGTGCCAGCAGCGGAGATACAGGGTCAGGGGACATTCAGTACTTC. It codes for CASSGDTGSGDIQYF.

This clonotype was seen many times. This chain uses TRBV5-1 with TRBJ2-2; weak D call: TRBD1 (5 bases). CDR3 length: 14 residues. Per germline, CDR1 SGHRS and CDR2 YFSETQ. V was shortened by 3 bases and J by 6 bases, with 12 bases between the two germline ends. DNA of the CDR3: TGCGCCAGCAGCTCGGAACCACAGGCCGGGGAGCTGTTTTTT. Translating gives CASSSEPQAGELFF.